This TCR beta chain was sequenced during a study of CD8+ T cells in alopecia areata. Study in general: The percentage of affected scalp area served as the score of severity for treated patients. General study findings and limits: There were also resident alphabeta T cells of normal skin sequenced in scalp samples. Alopecia totalis/universalis scalp especially showed more expanded CD8+ clones than normal scalp.

Ten or more counts support this clone. The antigen is unknown. Extracted RNA was reverse transcribed into cDNA, the sequencing template. The protocol was immunoSEQ multiplex PCR, while the TCRdb copy is restricted to in-frame clones and leaves out a portion. In the table there are 200,000 or so clones, 35% to 40% of which are singletons. Treatment here: oral pan-JAK inhibitor, 5-10 mg twice daily. Researchers gathered lesional scalp punch biopsies and peripheral blood from patients with alopecia areata. This CDR3 comprises 16 residues. Germline V gene sequence: CDR1 LNHDA, CDR2 SQIVND (reference sequence).

Sequencing was performed on CD4+ T cells sorted from blood, taken at roughly week 30, from a patient treated with tofacitinib. This rearrangement joins TRBV19 to TRBJ2-6, with TRBD1 matching over 11 bases. The clonotype was recovered from a human donor with alopecia areata. This CDR3 is CAVGDRGSSGANVLTF. The DNA of the CDR3 is TGTGCAGTGGGGGACAGGGGGTCATCTGGGGCCAACGTCCTGACTTTC.